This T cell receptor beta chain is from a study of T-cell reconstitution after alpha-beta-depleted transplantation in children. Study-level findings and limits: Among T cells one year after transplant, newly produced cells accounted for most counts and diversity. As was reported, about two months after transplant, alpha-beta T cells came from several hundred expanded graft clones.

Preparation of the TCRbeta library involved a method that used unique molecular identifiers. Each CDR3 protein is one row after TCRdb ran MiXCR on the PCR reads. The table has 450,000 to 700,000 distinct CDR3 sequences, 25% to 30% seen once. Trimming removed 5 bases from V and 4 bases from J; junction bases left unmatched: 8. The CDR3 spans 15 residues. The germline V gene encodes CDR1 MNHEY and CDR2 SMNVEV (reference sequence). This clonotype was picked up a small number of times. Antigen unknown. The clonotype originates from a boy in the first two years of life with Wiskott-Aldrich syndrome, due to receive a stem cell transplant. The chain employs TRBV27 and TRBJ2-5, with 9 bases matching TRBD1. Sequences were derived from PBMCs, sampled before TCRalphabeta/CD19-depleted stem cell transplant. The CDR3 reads CASSLGTGFRETQYF. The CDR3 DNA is TGTGCCAGCAGTCTGGGGACAGGGTTTAGAGAGACCCAGTACTTC.